A selection of T cell receptor beta chains follows, all from one sample in a study of CD8+CD57+ T cells in acquired aplastic anemia. From the reads, TCRdb called clonotypes with MiXCR, one entry per CDR3 protein. This sample carries about 40,000 distinct CDR3 sequences, 60% to 70% of them seen once, and the ten largest clones take 50% to 70%. The sequenced material came from sorted CD4+, CD8+, or CD8+CD57+ T cells (not recorded which) from PBMCs. The receptors originated from a human donor with aplastic anemia. CDR3s include the opening cysteine and the closing phenylalanine or tryptophan. Each record gives: D gene, J gene, clone size, V gene, CDR3 DNA, CDR3 protein. The D gene is left open where the match is weak. Clone sizes are given selectively: once, few, many, or a class where the clone is expanded.

>TRBD1|TRBJ2-7|.|TRBV12-3/TRBV12-4
TGTGCCAGCAGTTTAGTGGACAGGCCCTCCTACGAGCAGTACTTC
CASSLVDRPSYEQYF
>TRBD2|TRBJ2-7|.|TRBV5-4
TGTGCCAGCAGACTAGCGGACGAGCAGTACTTC
CASRLADEQYF
>.|TRBJ2-2|few|TRBV6-4
TGTGCCAGCAGTGACTCAGACATGAACACCGGGGAGCTGTTTTTT
CASSDSDMNTGELFF
>.|TRBJ2-5|.|TRBV7-6
TGTGCCAGCAGCCCGCGTTGGGGGGCCGGGGAGACCCAGTACTTC
CASSPRWGAGETQYF
>.|TRBJ1-5|.|TRBV2
TGTGCCAGCAGTTCCGATTCATCCCAGCATTTT
CASSSDSSQHF
>.|TRBJ1-6|.|TRBV7-2
TGTGCCAGCAGCGGCCTCAGATCACCCCTCCACTTT
CASSGLRSPLHF
>.|TRBJ2-7|.|TRBV29-1
TGCAGCGTTGTGTCGGGCGAATACTCCTACGAGCAGTACTTC
CSVVSGEYSYEQYF
>.|TRBJ1-5|.|TRBV10-3
TGTGCCATCAGTGAGTCGGGGGGGGATCAGCCCCAGCATTTT
CAISESGGDQPQHF
>TRBD1|TRBJ1-5|many|TRBV20-1
TGCAGTGCCACAGGGGAAACGGACAATCAGCCCCAGCATTTT
CSATGETDNQPQHF
>TRBD1|TRBJ1-1|.|TRBV7-8
TGTGCCAGCAGCTTTCAGGGGGGCACTGAAGCTTTCTTT
CASSFQGGTEAFF
>TRBD1|TRBJ2-3|many|TRBV11-3
TGTGCCAGCAGCTTCACCGGGACAGGGGGCACGTATACGCAGTATTTT
CASSFTGTGGTYTQYF
>TRBD1|TRBJ2-7|.|TRBV2
TGTGCCAGCAGTGCGCAATCGACAGGGGTCGGCGAGCAGTACTTC
CASSAQSTGVGEQYF
>TRBD2|TRBJ2-1|.|TRBV7-2
TGTGCCAGCAGCTTAGCGGGGGGGGGGAATGAGCAGTTCTTC
CASSLAGGGNEQFF
>.|TRBJ2-7|many|TRBV7-9
TGTGCCAGCGGAGGACGCTATTCCTACGAGCAGTACTTC
CASGGRYSYEQYF
>.|TRBJ1-1|many|TRBV10-1
TGCGCCAGCAGTGAGCAGGAACACTTGAACACTGAAGCTTTCTTT
CASSEQEHLNTEAFF
>.|TRBJ1-4|.|TRBV2
TGTGCCAGCAGTGAACTTCTAGGGGACCCAACTAATGAAAAACTGTTTTTT
CASSELLGDPTNEKLFF
>.|TRBJ1-2|.|TRBV2
TGTGCCAGCACGAACAGGGCCACCATCTATGGCTACACCTTC
CASTNRATIYGYTF
>.|TRBJ2-5|once|TRBV15
TGTGCCACCAGCAGAGATATGGGGGCCCTCGGGGGAGAGACCCAGTACTTC
CATSRDMGALGGETQYF
>.|TRBJ1-4|.|TRBV11-2
TGTGCCAGCAGCTTCGGTGGGGCCCAGGGTCGGGAAAAACTGTTTTTT
CASSFGGAQGREKLFF
>.|TRBJ2-3|once|TRBV15
TGTGCCACTAGCCGGCAGGGTGAAGATACGCAGTATTTT
CATSRQGEDTQYF
>.|TRBJ1-1|many|TRBV19
TGTGCCAGCGGGCTCTCAGAGAACACTGAAGCTTTCTTT
CASGLSENTEAFF
>.|TRBJ1-3|.|TRBV2
TGTGCCAGCAGTTTACAGGCCTCTGGAAACACCATATATTTT
CASSLQASGNTIYF
>.|TRBJ1-1|few|TRBV15
TGTGCCACCAGCAGGGTACGGTACGACGGGAGGACTGAAGCTTTCTTT
CATSRVRYDGRTEAFF
>.|TRBJ2-7|.|TRBV19
TGTGCCAGTAGTAGAGGACTTGACCACGAGCAGTACTTC
CASSRGLDHEQYF
>.|TRBJ2-7|many|TRBV5-6
TGTGCCAGCAGCTGGACCAGGGGAAACTACGAGCAGTACTTC
CASSWTRGNYEQYF
>TRBD1|TRBJ2-7|.|TRBV28
TGTGCCAGCAGTTTGACCGGACAGGGGGCGTTCTACGAGCAGTACTTC
CASSLTGQGAFYEQYF
>.|TRBJ2-5|once|TRBV15
TGTGCCACCAGCGGAACAGGGATTGGCCAAGAGACCCAGTACTTC
CATSGTGIGQETQYF
>TRBD1|TRBJ2-7|.|TRBV2
TGTGCCAGCAGCGACCGGGACAGGGTCTACGAGCAGTACTTC
CASSDRDRVYEQYF
>.|TRBJ1-6|.|TRBV2
TGTGCCAGTAGTATAGGCGGGACCACTGATTCACCCCTCCACTTT
CASSIGGTTDSPLHF
>.|TRBJ2-7|once|TRBV7-2
TGTGCCAGCAGCTCTAGGACAGACTACGAGCAGTACTTC
CASSSRTDYEQYF
>.|TRBJ1-2|.|TRBV9
TGTGCCAGCGGCGGCTCGGTCCCGGATGGCTACACCTTC
CASGGSVPDGYTF
>.|TRBJ1-2|many|TRBV7-3
TGTGCCAGCAGCTTAAGTGGGGGTAATCAGGATGGCTACACCTTC
CASSLSGGNQDGYTF
>.|TRBJ1-1|.|TRBV10-3
TGTGCCATCAGGCACCCCGGGAAGGGCACTGAAGCTTTCTTT
CAIRHPGKGTEAFF
>.|TRBJ2-5|many|TRBV28
TGTGCCAGCAGTTTTTGGCCCCTGGAAACAGTACGGGAAGAGACCCAGTACTTC
CASSFWPLETVREETQYF
>.|TRBJ1-5|.|TRBV29-1
TGCAGCGTTGCGGTCGATAGCAATCAGCCCCAGCATTTT
CSVAVDSNQPQHF